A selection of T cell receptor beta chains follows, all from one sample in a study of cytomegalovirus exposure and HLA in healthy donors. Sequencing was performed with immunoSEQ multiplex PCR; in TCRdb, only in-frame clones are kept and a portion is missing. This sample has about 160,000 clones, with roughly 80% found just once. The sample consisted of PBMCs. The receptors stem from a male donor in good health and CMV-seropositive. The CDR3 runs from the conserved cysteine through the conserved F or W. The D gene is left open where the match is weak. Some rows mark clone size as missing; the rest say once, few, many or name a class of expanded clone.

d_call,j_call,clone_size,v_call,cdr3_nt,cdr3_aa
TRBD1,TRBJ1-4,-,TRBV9,TGTGCCAGCAGCACCGAGGGACAGGGTAATGAAAAACTGTTTTTT,CASSTEGQGNEKLFF
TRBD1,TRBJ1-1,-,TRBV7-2,TGTGCCAGCAGCTTACAGGACAGGGGGTCGGGCACTGAAGCTTTCTTT,CASSLQDRGSGTEAFF
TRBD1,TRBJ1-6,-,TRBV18,TGTGCCAGCTCGGCCGGGACAGGGTTTGAATCACCCCTCCACTTT,CASSAGTGFESPLHF
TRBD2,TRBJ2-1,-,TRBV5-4,TGTGCCAGCAGCTTGGTGAGCGGGGGCCGCTACAATGAGCAGTTCTTC,CASSLVSGGRYNEQFF
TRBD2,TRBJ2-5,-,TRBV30,TGTGCCTGGAGTCTATACGGGGGGGGGAGGGAGACCCAGTACTTC,CAWSLYGGGRETQYF
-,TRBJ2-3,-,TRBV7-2,TGTGCCAGCAAGAGAGGGGGATCAGATACGCAGTATTTT,CASKRGGSDTQYF
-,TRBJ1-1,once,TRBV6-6,TGTGCCAGCAGTCCACAAGTTACGTCTCAACACCCTTTCTTT,CASSPQVTSQHPFF
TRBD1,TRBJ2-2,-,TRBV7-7,TGTGCCAGCAGCCTAACCAGGGGGCCGGACACCGGGGAGCTGTTTTTT,CASSLTRGPDTGELFF
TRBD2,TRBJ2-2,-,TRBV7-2,TGTGCCAGCGGTCGCCAGGGACTAGCCGGGGAGCTGTTTTTT,CASGRQGLAGELFF
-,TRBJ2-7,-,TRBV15,TGTGCCACCAGCATCCCTTCTAGCGATCACTACGAGCAGTACTTC,CATSIPSSDHYEQYF
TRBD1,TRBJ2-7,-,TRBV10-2,TGCGCCAGCAGTGAGTATGACAGGGGGCGTTACGAGCAGTACTTC,CASSEYDRGRYEQYF
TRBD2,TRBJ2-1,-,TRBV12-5,TGTGCTACTAAGGCTAGCGGAAACAATGAGCAGTTCTTC,CATKASGNNEQFF
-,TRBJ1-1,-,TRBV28,TGTGCCAGCATCCTTTCAGGCGGGGGAATCGCTTTCTTT,CASILSGGGIAFF